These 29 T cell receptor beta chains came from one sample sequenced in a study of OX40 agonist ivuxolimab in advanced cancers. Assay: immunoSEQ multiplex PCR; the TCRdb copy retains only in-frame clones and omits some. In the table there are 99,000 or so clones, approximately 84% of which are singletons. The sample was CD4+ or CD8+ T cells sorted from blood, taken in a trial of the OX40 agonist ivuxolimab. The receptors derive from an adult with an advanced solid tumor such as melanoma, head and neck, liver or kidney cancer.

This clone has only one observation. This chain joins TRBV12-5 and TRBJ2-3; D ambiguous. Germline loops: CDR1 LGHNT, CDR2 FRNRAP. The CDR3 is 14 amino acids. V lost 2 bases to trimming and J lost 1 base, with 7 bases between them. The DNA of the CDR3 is TGTGCTAGTGGTTTGTGGCAGGGCACAGATACGCAGTATTTT. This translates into CASGLWQGTDTQYF.

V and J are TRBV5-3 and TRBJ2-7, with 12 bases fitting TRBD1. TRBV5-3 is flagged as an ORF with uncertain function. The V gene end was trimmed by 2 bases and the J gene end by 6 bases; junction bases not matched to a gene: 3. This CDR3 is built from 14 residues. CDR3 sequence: CARSFRDRGREQYF. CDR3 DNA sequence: TGTGCCAGAAGCTTCCGGGACAGGGGGCGCGAGCAGTACTTC.

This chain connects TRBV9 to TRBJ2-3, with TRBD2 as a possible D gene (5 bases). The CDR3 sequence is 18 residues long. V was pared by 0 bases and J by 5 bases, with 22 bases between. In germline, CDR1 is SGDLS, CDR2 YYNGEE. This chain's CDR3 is CASSVATYSSVGRDTQYF. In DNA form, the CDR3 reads TGTGCCAGCAGCGTAGCTACGTATAGTAGCGTTGGGAGAGATACGCAGTATTTT.

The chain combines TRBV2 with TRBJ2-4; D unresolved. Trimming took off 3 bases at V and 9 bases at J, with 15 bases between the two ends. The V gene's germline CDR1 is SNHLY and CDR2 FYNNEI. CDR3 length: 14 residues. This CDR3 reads CASSEGGVMGIQYF. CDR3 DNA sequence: TGTGCCAGCAGTGAGGGTGGCGTGATGGGCATTCAGTACTTC. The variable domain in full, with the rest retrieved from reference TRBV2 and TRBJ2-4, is EPEVTQTPSHQVTQMGQEVILRCVPISNHLYFYWYRQILGQKVEFLVSFYNNEISEKSEIFDDQFSVERPDGSNFTLKIRSTKLEDSAMYFCASSEGGVMGIQYFGAGTRLSVL.

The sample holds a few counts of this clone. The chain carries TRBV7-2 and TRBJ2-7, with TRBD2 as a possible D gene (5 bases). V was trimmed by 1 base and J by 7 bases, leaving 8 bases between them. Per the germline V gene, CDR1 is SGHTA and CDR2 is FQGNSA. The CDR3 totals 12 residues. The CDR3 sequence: CASSLGTGEQYF. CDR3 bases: TGTGCCAGCAGCTTAGGTACGGGAGAGCAGTACTTC.

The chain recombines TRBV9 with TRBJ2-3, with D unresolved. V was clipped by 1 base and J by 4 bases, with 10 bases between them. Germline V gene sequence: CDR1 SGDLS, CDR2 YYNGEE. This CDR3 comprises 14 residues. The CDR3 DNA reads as TGTGCCAGCAGCGTACTGGGCTCAGCAGATACGCAGTATTTT. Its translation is CASSVLGSADTQYF.

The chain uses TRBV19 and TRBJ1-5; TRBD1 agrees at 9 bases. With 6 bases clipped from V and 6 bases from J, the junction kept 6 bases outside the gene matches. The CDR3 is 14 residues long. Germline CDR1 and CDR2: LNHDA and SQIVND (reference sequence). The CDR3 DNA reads TGTGCCAGTAGGACAGGGGGAGTGACTCAGCCCCAGCATTTT. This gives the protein CASRTGGVTQPQHF. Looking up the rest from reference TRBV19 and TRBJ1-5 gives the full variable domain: DGGITQSPKYLFRKEGQNVTLSCEQNLNHDAMYWYRQDPGQGLRLIYYSQIVNDFQKGDIAEGYSVSREKKESFPLTVTSAQKNPTAFYLCASRTGGVTQPQHFGDGTRLSIL.

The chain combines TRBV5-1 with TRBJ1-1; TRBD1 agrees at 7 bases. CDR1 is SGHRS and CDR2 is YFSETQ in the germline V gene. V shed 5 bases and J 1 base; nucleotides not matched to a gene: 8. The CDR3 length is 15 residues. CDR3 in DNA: TGCGCCAGCAGGGGACAGCTCGGGGGGAACACTGAAGCTTTCTTT. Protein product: CASRGQLGGNTEAFF.

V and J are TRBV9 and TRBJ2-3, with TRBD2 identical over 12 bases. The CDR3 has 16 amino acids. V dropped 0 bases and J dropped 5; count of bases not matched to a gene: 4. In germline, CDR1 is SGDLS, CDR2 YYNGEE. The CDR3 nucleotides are TGTGCCAGCAGCGTAGCTAGCGGGGGGGTGATAGATACGCAGTATTTT. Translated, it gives CASSVASGGVIDTQYF.

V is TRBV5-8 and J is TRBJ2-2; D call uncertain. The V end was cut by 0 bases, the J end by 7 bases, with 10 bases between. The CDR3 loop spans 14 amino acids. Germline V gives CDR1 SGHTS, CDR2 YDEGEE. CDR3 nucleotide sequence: TGTGCCAGCAGCTTGGTACTGGGCGGCGGGGAGCTGTTTTTT. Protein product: CASSLVLGGGELFF.

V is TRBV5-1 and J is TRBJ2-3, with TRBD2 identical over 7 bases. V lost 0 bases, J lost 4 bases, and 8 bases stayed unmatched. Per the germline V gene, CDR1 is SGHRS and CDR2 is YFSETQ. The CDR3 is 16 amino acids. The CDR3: CASSLGDYSQADTQYF. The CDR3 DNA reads TGCGCCAGCAGCTTGGGGGACTACTCCCAGGCAGATACGCAGTATTTT.

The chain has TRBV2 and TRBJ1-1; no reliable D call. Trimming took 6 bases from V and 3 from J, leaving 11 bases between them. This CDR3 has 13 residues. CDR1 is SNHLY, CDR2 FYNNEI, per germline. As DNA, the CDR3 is TGTGCCAGCAGCTCGGGCCCGGACACTGAAGCTTTCTTT. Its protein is CASSSGPDTEAFF. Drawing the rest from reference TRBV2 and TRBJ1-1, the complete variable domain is EPEVTQTPSHQVTQMGQEVILRCVPISNHLYFYWYRQILGQKVEFLVSFYNNEISEKSEIFDDQFSVERPDGSNFTLKIRSTKLEDSAMYFCASSSGPDTEAFFGQGTRLTVV.

The CDR3 spells CASSLSRDYYEQYF. The CDR3 region has the DNA TGTGCCAGCAGTTTAAGCAGGGACTACTACGAGCAGTACTTC. The chain has TRBV27 and TRBJ2-7, with 7 positions matching TRBD2. Germline V CDR1 and CDR2: MNHEY, SMNVEV (reference sequence). After removal of 2 bases from V and 3 bases from J, the junction contained 4 bases not matched to a gene. The CDR3 consists of 14 residues.

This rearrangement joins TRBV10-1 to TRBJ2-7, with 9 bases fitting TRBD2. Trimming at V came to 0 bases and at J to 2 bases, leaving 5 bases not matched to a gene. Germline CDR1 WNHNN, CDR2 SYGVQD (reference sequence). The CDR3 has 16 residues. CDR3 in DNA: TGCGCCAGCAGTGAGTCTCTAGCGGGAACCCCCTACGAGCAGTACTTC. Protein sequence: CASSESLAGTPYEQYF.

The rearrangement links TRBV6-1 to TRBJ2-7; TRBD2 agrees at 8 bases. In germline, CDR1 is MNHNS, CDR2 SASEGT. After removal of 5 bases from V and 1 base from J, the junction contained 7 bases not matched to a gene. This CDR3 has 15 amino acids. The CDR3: CASSFTSGLSYEQYF. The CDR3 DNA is TGTGCCAGCAGTTTCACTAGCGGCCTTTCCTACGAGCAGTACTTC.

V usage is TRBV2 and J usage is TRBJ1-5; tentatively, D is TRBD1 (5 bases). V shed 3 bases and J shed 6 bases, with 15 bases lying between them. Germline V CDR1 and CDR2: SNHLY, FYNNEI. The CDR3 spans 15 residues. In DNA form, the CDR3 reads TGTGCCAGCAGTGAGGGGGGGAGGATGGGTCAGCCCCAGCATTTT. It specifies CASSEGGRMGQPQHF.

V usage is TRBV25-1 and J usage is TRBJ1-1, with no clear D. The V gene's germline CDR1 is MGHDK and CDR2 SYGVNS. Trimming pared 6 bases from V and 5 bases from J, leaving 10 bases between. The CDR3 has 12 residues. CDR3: CASRGWLTEAFF. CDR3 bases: TGTGCCAGCAGGGGGTGGTTGACTGAAGCTTTCTTT.

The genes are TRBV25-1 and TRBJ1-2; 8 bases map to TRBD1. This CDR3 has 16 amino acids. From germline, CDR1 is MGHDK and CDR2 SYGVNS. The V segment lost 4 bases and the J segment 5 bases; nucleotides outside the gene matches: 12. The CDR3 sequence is CASSAPRVQGGYGYTF. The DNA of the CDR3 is TGTGCCAGCAGTGCACCAAGGGTACAGGGGGGGTATGGCTACACCTTC.

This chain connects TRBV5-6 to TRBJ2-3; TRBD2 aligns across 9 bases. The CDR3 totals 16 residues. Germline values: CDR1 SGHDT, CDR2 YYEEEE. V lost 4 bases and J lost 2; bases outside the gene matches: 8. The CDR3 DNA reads TGTGCCAGCAGCGTAGCTAGCGGGATATACACAGATACGCAGTATTTT. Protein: CASSVASGIYTDTQYF.

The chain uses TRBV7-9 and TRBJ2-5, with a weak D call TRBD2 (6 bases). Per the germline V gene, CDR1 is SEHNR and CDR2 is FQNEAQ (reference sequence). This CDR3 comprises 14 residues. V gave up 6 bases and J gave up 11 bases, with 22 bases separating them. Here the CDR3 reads CASSPERDPGEQYF. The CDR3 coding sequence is TGTGCCAGCAGTCCCGAACGGGACCCGGGAGAGCAGTACTTC. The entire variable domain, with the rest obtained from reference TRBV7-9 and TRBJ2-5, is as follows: DTGVSQNPRHKITKRGQNVTFRCDPISEHNRLYWYRQTLGQGPEFLTYFQNEAQLEKSRLLSDRFSAERPKGSFSTLEIQRTEQGDSAMYLCASSPERDPGEQYFGPGTRLLVL.

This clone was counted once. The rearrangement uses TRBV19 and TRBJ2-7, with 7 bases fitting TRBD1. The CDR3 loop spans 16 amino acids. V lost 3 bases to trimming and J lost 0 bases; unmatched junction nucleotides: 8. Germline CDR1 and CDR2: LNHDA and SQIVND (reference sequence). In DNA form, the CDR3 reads TGTGCCAGTAGTATTCGGGAAGGGGGCAGCTCCTACGAGCAGTACTTC. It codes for CASSIREGGSSYEQYF.

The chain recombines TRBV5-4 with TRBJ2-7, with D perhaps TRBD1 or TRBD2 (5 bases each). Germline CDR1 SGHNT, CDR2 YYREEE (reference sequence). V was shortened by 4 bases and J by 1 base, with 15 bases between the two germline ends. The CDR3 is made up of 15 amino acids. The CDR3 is CASSPGGTGSYEQYF. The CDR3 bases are TGTGCCAGCAGCCCGGGTGGGACGGGATCCTACGAGCAGTACTTC. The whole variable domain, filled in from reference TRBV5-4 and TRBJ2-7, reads ETGVTQSPTHLIKTRGQQVTLRCSSQSGHNTVSWYQQALGQGPQFIFQYYREEENGRGNFPPRFSGLQFPNYSSELNVNALELDDSALYLCASSPGGTGSYEQYFGPGTRLTVT.

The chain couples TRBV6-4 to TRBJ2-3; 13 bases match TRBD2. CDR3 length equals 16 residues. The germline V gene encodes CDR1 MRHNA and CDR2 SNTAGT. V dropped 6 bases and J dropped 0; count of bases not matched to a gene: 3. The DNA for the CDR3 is TGTGCCAGCAGCCTACTAGCGGGAGGGAGCACAGATACGCAGTATTTT. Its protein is CASSLLAGGSTDTQYF.

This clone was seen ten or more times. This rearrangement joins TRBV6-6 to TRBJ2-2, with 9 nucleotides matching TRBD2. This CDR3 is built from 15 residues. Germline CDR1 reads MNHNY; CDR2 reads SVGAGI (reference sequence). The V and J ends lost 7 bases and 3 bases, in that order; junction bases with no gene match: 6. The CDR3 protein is CASTRLADHTGELFF. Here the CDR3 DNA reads TGTGCCAGCACCCGACTAGCGGACCACACCGGGGAGCTGTTTTTT.

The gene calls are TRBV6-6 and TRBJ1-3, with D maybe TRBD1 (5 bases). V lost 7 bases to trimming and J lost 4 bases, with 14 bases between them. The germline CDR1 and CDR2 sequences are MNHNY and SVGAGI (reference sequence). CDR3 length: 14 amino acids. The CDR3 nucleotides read TGTGCCAGCACCCCGCAGGGCTCAGGAAACACCATATATTTT. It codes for CASTPQGSGNTIYF.

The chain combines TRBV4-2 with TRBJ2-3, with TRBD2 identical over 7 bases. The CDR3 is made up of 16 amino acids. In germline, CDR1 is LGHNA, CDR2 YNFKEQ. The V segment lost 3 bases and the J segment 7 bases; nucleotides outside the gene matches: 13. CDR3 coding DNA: TGTGCCAGCAGCCATATTAGCGGGCCGCCTGGTCATACGCAGTATTTT. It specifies CASSHISGPPGHTQYF.

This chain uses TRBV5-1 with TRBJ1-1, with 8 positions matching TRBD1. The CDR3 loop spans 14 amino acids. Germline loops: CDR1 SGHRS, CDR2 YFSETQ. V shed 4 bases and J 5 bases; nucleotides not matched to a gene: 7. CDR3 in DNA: TGCGCCAGCAGCCGAAATACAGGGGGAACTGAAGCTTTCTTT. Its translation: CASSRNTGGTEAFF.

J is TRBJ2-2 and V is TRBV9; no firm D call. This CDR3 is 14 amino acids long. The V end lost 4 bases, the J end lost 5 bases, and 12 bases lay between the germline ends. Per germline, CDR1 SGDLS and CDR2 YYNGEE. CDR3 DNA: TGTGCCAGCAGCCCCCACGTTGCGACCGGGGAGCTGTTTTTT. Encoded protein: CASSPHVATGELFF.

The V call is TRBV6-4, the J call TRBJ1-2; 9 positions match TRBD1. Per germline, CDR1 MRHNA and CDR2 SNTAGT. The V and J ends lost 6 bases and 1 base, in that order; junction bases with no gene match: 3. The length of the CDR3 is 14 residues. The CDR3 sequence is CASRRDRDNYGYTF. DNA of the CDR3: TGTGCCAGCAGGAGGGACAGGGATAACTATGGCTACACCTTC.